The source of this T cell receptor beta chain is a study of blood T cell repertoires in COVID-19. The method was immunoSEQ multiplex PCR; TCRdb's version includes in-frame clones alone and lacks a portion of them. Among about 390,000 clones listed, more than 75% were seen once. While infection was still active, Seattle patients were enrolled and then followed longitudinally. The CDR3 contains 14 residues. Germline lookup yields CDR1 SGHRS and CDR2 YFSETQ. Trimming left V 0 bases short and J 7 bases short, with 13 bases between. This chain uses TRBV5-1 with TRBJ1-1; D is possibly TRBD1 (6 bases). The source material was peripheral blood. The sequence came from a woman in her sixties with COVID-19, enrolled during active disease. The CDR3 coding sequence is TGCGCCAGCAGCTTGGTGGGGACATCAGGTGAAGCTTTCTTT. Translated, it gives CASSLVGTSGEAFF.